The entry below describes one T cell receptor (beta chain). Its antigen remains unidentified. Sequenced by immunoSEQ multiplex PCR; TCRdb stores in-frame clones only, minus some. The table records fewer than 200,000 clones, about 80% of them present only once. These data are taken from a study of cytomegalovirus exposure and HLA in healthy donors. Study findings and constraints: Confirmation was obtained in vitro that three CMV-associated chains are specific for CMV antigens.

The sequenced sample consisted of PBMCs. The sequence derives from a woman aged 18-29 years in good health and CMV-seropositive.

In DNA, the CDR3 is TGTGCCAGCAGTCCGGGACAGGAGAACACTGAAGCTTTCTTT. Its translation: CASSPGQENTEAFF. The rearrangement uses TRBV4-2 and TRBJ1-1; 8 nucleotides match TRBD1. CDR1 and CDR2 from the germline V gene are LGHNA and YNFKEQ. J gave up 1 base and V 6 bases, and 4 bases lay outside the gene matches. CDR3 length equals 14 residues.